Listed below are T cell receptor beta chains from one sample, sequenced in a study of cytomegalovirus exposure and HLA in healthy donors. Assay: immunoSEQ multiplex PCR; the TCRdb copy retains only in-frame clones and omits some. The table has about 140,000 clones, 84% seen once; the top ten hold almost 1.5%. Sequences were obtained from PBMCs. Receptor source: a woman aged 25 to 45 in good health and CMV-seronegative. CDR3s include the opening cysteine and the closing phenylalanine or tryptophan. Fields, in order: J gene, D gene, clone size, V gene, CDR3 protein, CDR3 DNA. D genes are given only for firm matches. Clone size, where shown, is once, few, many, or a class for clones that have expanded.

TRBJ2-7 | NA | NA | TRBV27 | CASSLISTGSYEQYF | TGTGCCAGCAGTTTAATCTCGACGGGCTCCTACGAGCAGTACTTC
TRBJ1-2 | NA | NA | TRBV15 | CATSRGREPNYGYTF | TGTGCCACCAGCAGAGGAAGGGAGCCTAACTATGGCTACACCTTC
TRBJ1-6 | NA | few | TRBV2 | CASSEGAPINSPLHF | TGTGCCAGCAGTGAAGGGGCCCCCATAAATTCACCCCTCCACTTT
TRBJ1-1 | TRBD1 | NA | TRBV5-4 | CASSLGGGVSEAFF | TGTGCCAGCAGCCTGGGAGGGGGCGTGTCTGAAGCTTTCTTT
TRBJ1-6 | NA | NA | TRBV5-1 | CASSLERSSYNSPLHF | TGCGCCAGCAGCTTAGAACGGAGCTCCTATAATTCACCCCTCCACTTT
TRBJ2-4 | TRBD1 | NA | TRBV6-1 | CASMRGGTGNIQYF | TGTGCCAGCATGAGGGGCGGGACAGGCAACATTCAGTACTTC
TRBJ2-2 | TRBD2 | few | TRBV18 | CASSPREGSGTGELFF | TGTGCCAGCTCACCACGGGAGGGATCGGGCACCGGGGAGCTGTTTTTT
TRBJ1-1 | TRBD1 | NA | TRBV6-6 | CASSPETGGVEAFF | TGTGCCAGCAGTCCCGAGACAGGGGGTGTTGAAGCTTTCTTT
TRBJ2-2 | TRBD1 | NA | TRBV4-3 | CASSLYGPGQGKGELFF | TGCGCCAGCAGCCTCTACGGGCCGGGACAGGGGAAAGGGGAGCTGTTTTTT
TRBJ2-1 | NA | NA | TRBV27 | CASSSRIMEGNEQFF | TGTGCCAGCAGTTCCCGGATCATGGAGGGCAATGAGCAGTTCTTC
TRBJ2-1 | NA | NA | TRBV25-1 | CASSIRVGNEQFF | TGTGCCAGCAGTATCAGGGTAGGCAATGAGCAGTTCTTC
TRBJ1-4 | TRBD1 | NA | TRBV18 | CASSLQGARNEKLFF | TGTGCCAGCTCACTACAGGGGGCCAGGAATGAAAAACTGTTTTTT
TRBJ1-5 | NA | NA | TRBV2 | CASGQGVVQPQHF | TGTGCCAGCGGGCAGGGTGTGGTTCAGCCCCAGCATTTT
TRBJ1-1 | TRBD1 | NA | TRBV29-1 | CSAEQGAFTEAFF | TGCAGCGCCGAGCAGGGGGCTTTCACTGAAGCTTTCTTT
TRBJ2-2 | NA | NA | TRBV7-3 | CASSLRPGSSPKNTGELFF | TGTGCCAGCAGCTTACGCCCGGGCTCTAGCCCAAAGAACACCGGGGAGCTGTTTTTT
TRBJ2-5 | TRBD1 | NA | TRBV27 | CASISDRGLGTQYF | TGTGCCAGCATATCGGACAGGGGTTTGGGGACCCAGTACTTC
TRBJ2-5 | TRBD2 | NA | TRBV4-1 | CASSQAIPTGTRGTQYF | TGCGCCAGCAGCCAAGCAATCCCGACCGGGACTAGGGGGACCCAGTACTTC
TRBJ2-1 | TRBD2 | once | TRBV2 | CASRPSGTKGSVEQFF | TGTGCCAGCAGGCCCAGCGGGACTAAAGGTTCGGTTGAGCAGTTCTTC
TRBJ1-1 | TRBD1 | NA | TRBV5-6 | CASSLAGGVNTEAFF | TGTGCCAGCAGCTTGGCAGGGGGAGTGAACACTGAAGCTTTCTTT
TRBJ1-2 | NA | few | TRBV19 | CASSSSNYGYTF | TGTGCCAGTAGTTCTTCTAACTATGGCTACACCTTC